What follows are 22 T cell receptor beta chains derived from one specimen sequenced in a study of blood T cells in healthy people across ages. PCR was performed a second time for roughly 7 to 12 cycles using a sample-barcoded 5' primer and a J-beta primer mix. Each CDR3 protein is one row after TCRdb ran MiXCR on the 5' RACE reads. The sample yields 1.5 million to 2 million distinct CDR3 sequences, roughly 30% seen once. The sequenced sample was blood. The receptors stem from a woman aged 30 to 39 in good health.

The CDR3 spells CASSPRAGQGNTEAFF. In DNA form, the CDR3 reads TGTGCCAGCAGCCCTAGGGCGGGACAGGGGAACACTGAAGCTTTCTTT. This sequence joins TRBV7-3 and TRBJ1-1, with TRBD1 matching 9 bases. CDR3 length: 16 residues. J gave up 1 base and V 5 bases, and 8 bases lay outside the gene matches. CDR1 SGHTA and CDR2 FQGTGA come from the germline V gene.

The rearrangement links TRBV28 to TRBJ1-4; tentative D call: TRBD1 (5 bases). V was shortened by 6 bases and J by 8 bases, with 13 bases between the two germline ends. From germline, CDR1 is MDHEN and CDR2 SYDVKM. There are 13 residues in the CDR3. The CDR3 sequence is CASSLDGGEKLFF. The CDR3 nucleotides read TGTGCCAGCAGCCTCGACGGGGGAGAAAAACTGTTTTTT.

There are many counts of this clonotype. This chain uses TRBV15 with TRBJ2-7; D gene uncertain. The CDR3 totals 15 residues. Germline V CDR1 and CDR2: LNHNV, YYDKDF (reference sequence). The V end was cut by 0 bases, the J end by 1 base, with 10 bases between. As DNA, the CDR3 is TGTGCCACCAGCAGAGATCGGTTGCGATCCTACGAGCAGTACTTC. It encodes CATSRDRLRSYEQYF.

V gene TRBV27 combines with J gene TRBJ1-2, with no clear D. V lost 2 bases, J lost 0 bases, and 10 bases lay in between. Germline CDR1 and CDR2: MNHEY and SMNVEV (reference sequence). The CDR3 length is 15 residues. In DNA, the CDR3 is TGTGCCAGCAGTTTAAACAGCCAAGCTAACTATGGCTACACCTTC. The encoded protein is CASSLNSQANYGYTF.

This chain uses TRBV7-2 with TRBJ2-5, with 9 nucleotides matching TRBD2. Germline values: CDR1 SGHTA, CDR2 FQGNSA. CDR3 length equals 16 residues. V shed 5 bases, J shed 11 bases, and the junction held 18 bases outside the gene matches. CDR3 bases: TGTGCCAGCAGCGAGAGCGGGAGGAAGGGTTACAATGAGCAGTACTTC. Amino acids: CASSESGRKGYNEQYF.

The rearrangement links TRBV2 to TRBJ2-3; 10 bases match TRBD2. This CDR3 has 15 residues. In germline, CDR1 is SNHLY, CDR2 FYNNEI. V gave up 2 bases and J gave up 1 base; unmatched junction bases: 0. CDR3 sequence reads: CASSETSGGTDTQYF. The CDR3 DNA is TGTGCCAGCAGTGAAACTAGCGGGGGCACAGATACGCAGTATTTT.

This clonotype was recorded a few times. The chain uses TRBV12-3 or TRBV12-4 and TRBJ1-5; possible D gene TRBD1, 5 bases. V was pared by 8 bases and J by 4 bases, with 15 bases between. This CDR3 contains 14 residues. CDR3 sequence: CASVYGAGNQPQHF. As DNA, the CDR3 is TGTGCCAGCGTCTATGGGGCCGGTAATCAGCCCCAGCATTTT.

This chain uses TRBV18 with TRBJ1-5, with D maybe TRBD1 (5 bases). The CDR3 consists of 15 residues. The germline CDR1 and CDR2 sequences are KGHSH and LQKENI. V dropped 6 bases and J dropped 3 bases, with 15 bases sitting between them. Written as DNA, the CDR3 is TGTGCCAGCTCTCCGGCCGGGGACGCCAATCAGCCCCAGCATTTT. Encoded protein: CASSPAGDANQPQHF.

This clonotype was detected a few times. This sequence joins TRBV6-6 and TRBJ1-1; D gene unclear. This CDR3 has 13 residues. The germline V and J ends were trimmed by 5 bases and 0 bases, with 7 bases remaining between them. CDR1 is MNHNY and CDR2 is SVGAGI in the germline V gene (reference sequence). Written as DNA, the CDR3 is TGTGCCAGCAGTCTGATGGTGAACACTGAAGCTTTCTTT. Translation gives CASSLMVNTEAFF.

The chain is built from TRBV2 and TRBJ1-3, with D unresolved. Per the germline V gene, CDR1 is SNHLY and CDR2 is FYNNEI. The CDR3 runs 15 residues. With 8 bases removed from V and 0 bases from J, the gap between germline ends came to 14 bases. For the CDR3, the DNA is TGTGCCAGCTCAAGGGTATCATCCTCTGGAAACACCATATATTTT. Amino acids: CASSRVSSSGNTIYF. The full variable domain, in which reference TRBV2 and TRBJ1-3 provide the parts outside the CDR3, is EPEVTQTPSHQVTQMGQEVILRCVPISNHLYFYWYRQILGQKVEFLVSFYNNEISEKSEIFDDQFSVERPDGSNFTLKIRSTKLEDSAMYFCASSRVSSSGNTIYFGEGSWLTVV.

The chain has TRBV6-1 and TRBJ2-1; 8 positions agree with TRBD1. Germline V gives CDR1 MNHNS, CDR2 SASEGT. This CDR3 is built from 17 residues. J lost 5 bases, V lost 6 bases, and 15 bases had no gene match. The CDR3 DNA is TGTGCCAGCAGCCGACGGGTACAGGGGGTTCTCAACAATGAGCAGTTCTTC. As protein: CASSRRVQGVLNNEQFF.

This clonotype has a count of ten or more. The chain employs TRBV21-1 and TRBJ1-5; TRBD1 was called by the table and not checked on the DNA. TRBV21-1 corresponds to a pseudogene. The length of the CDR3 is 14 residues. CDR3 sequence: CASSWGTSNQPQHF. For the CDR3, the DNA is TGTGCCAGCAGCTGGGGGACAAGCAATCAGCCCCAGCATTTT.

There are many counts of this clonotype. V usage is TRBV7-2 and J usage is TRBJ2-7; no definite D call. The CDR3 is 14 amino acids. Germline CDR1 is SGHTA and CDR2 is FQGNSA. Trimming shortened V by 0 bases and J by 6 bases, and 12 bases separated the two germline ends. For the CDR3, the DNA is TGTGCCAGCAGCTTAGCGCTTCGGCAGAGCGAGCAGTACTTC. It is translated as CASSLALRQSEQYF.

As for this clonotype: A much larger clone sits a single nucleotide away, making a read error possible. The chain employs TRBV5-1 and TRBJ2-4; 8 bases fit TRBD1. CDR3 length: 15 amino acids. Per the germline V gene, CDR1 is SGHRS and CDR2 is YFSETQ. Trimming removed 4 bases from V and 1 base from J; junction bases left unmatched: 4. The chain's CDR3 is CASSVYRGAKNIQYF. CDR3 in DNA: TGCGCCAGCAGCGTATACAGGGGGGCCAAAAACATTCAGTACTTC.

Comment on this clonotype: An end of the junction differs from the germline gene, which may be a read error. This sequence joins TRBV7-9 and TRBJ1-2; D not certain. This CDR3 has 12 amino acids. CDR1 is SEHNR and CDR2 is FQNEAQ in the germline V gene (reference sequence). CDR3 in amino acids: CASSLDKYVYTF. The DNA for the CDR3 is TGTGCCAGCAGCTTAGACAAGTATGTCTACACCTTC.

This clonotype occurred many times. J is TRBJ2-7 and V is TRBV10-3; possibly TRBD2 for D (6 bases). The CDR3 has 19 amino acids. Germline V gene sequence: CDR1 ENHRY, CDR2 SYGVKD. V lost 0 bases, J lost 4 bases, and 25 bases lay in between. The CDR3 DNA reads as TGTGCCATCAGTGAGTCATGGTCGGGGGTCGTAGGCAGGAGGTACGAGCAGTACTTC. This translates into CAISESWSGVVGRRYEQYF.

This clonotype was observed many times. Since a much larger clone is just one base distant, this may be a read error. The chain carries TRBV5-1 and TRBJ2-6; tentatively, D is TRBD1 (5 bases). Looked up from germline, CDR1 is SGHRS and CDR2 is YFSETQ. The CDR3 spans 17 residues. The CDR3 DNA follows: TGCGCCAGCAGCTTGGACGCAATGGGTTCTGGGGCCAACGTCCGGACTTTC. Protein: CASSLDAMGSGANVRTF.

V usage is TRBV3-1 and J usage is TRBJ2-7; tentative D call: TRBD1 (6 bases). Trimming left V 1 base short and J 2 bases short, with 9 bases between. The germline V gene encodes CDR1 LGHDT and CDR2 YNNKEL (reference sequence). The CDR3 totals 14 residues. CDR3 DNA sequence: TGTGCCAGCAGCCAAGCAAACAGGGCCTACGAGCAGTACTTC. Translation: CASSQANRAYEQYF.

This clonotype was found a few times. The chain is built from TRBV7-9 and TRBJ2-1, with TRBD2 as a possible D gene (5 bases). V lost 5 bases to trimming and J lost 6 bases, with 14 bases between them. The CDR3 length is 14 residues. Germline CDR1 SEHNR, CDR2 FQNEAQ (reference sequence). CDR3 sequence: CASSESGLTNEQFF. The CDR3 nucleotides are TGTGCCAGCAGCGAATCCGGACTTACCAATGAGCAGTTCTTC.

The V call is TRBV4-1, the J call TRBJ2-7; no firm D call. Trimming removed 1 base from V and 4 bases from J, with 11 bases in between. The CDR3 runs 14 residues. Germline lookup yields CDR1 MGHRA and CDR2 YSYEKL. The CDR3 bases are TGCGCCAGCAGCCAAGGCGTAGGGAAGTACGAGCAGTACTTC. Its translation: CASSQGVGKYEQYF.

A few counts support this clonotype. The rearrangement uses TRBV14 and TRBJ2-3; D is uncertain. V lost 1 base to trimming and J lost 0 bases, with 14 bases between them. CDR1 SGHDN and CDR2 FVKESK come from the germline V gene. The CDR3 consists of 17 residues. This CDR3 is CASSQGFGLGSTDTQYF. DNA for the CDR3: TGTGCCAGCAGCCAAGGATTTGGGTTGGGTAGCACAGATACGCAGTATTTT.

This clonotype has more than one count but fewer than ten. The V gene is TRBV29-1, the J gene TRBJ1-6; D gene ambiguous. Germline V lookup: CDR1 SQVTM, CDR2 ANQGSEA. The CDR3 runs 13 residues. Trimming took 5 bases from V and 7 from J, leaving 12 bases between them. The CDR3 bases are TGCAGCGTTCGAGATTTTCGGAATTCACCCCTCCACTTT. As protein: CSVRDFRNSPLHF.